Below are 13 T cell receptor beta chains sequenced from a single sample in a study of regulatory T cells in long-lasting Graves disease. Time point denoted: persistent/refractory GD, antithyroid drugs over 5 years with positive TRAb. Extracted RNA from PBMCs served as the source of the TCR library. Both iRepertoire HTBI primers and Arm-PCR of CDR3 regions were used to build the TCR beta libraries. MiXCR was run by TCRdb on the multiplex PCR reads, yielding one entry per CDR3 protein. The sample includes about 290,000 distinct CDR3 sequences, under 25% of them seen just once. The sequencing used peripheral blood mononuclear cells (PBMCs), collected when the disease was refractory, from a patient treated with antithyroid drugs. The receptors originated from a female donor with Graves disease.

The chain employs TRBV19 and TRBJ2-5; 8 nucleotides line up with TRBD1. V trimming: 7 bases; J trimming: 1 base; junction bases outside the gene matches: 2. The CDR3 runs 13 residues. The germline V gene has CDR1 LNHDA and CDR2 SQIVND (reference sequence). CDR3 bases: TGTGCCAGTACCGACAGGGGCCAAGAGACCCAGTACTTC. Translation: CASTDRGQETQYF.

CDR3 sequence: CASSYTGQSLPKNIQYF. CDR3 coding DNA: TGTGCCAGCAGTTACACGGGTCAGTCACTGCCCAAAAACATTCAGTACTTC. The chain carries TRBV6-5 and TRBJ2-4; D is uncertain. The CDR3 runs to 17 residues. V was pared by 2 bases and J by 2 bases, with 16 bases between. Per germline, CDR1 MNHEY and CDR2 SVGAGI.

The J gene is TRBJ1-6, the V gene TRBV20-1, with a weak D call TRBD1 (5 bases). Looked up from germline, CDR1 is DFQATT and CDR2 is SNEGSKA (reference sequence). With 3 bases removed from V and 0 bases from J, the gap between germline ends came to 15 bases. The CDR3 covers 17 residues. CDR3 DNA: TGCAGTGCTAGGGACTCGACAGTGAGCTCCTATAATTCACCCCTCCACTTT. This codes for CSARDSTVSSYNSPLHF.

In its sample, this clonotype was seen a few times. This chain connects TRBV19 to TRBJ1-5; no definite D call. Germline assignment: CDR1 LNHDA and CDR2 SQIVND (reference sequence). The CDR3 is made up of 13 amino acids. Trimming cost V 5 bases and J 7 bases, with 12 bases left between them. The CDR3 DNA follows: TGTGCCAGTAGTCCGGGGAAAAAACAGCCCCAGCATTTT. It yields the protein CASSPGKKQPQHF.

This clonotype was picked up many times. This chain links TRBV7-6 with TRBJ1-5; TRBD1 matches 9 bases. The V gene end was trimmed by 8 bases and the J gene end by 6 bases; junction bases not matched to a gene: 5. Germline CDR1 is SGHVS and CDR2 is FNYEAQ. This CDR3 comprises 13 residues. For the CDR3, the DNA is TGTGCCAGCCCTCGGGACAGGGCTCAGCCCCAGCATTTT. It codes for CASPRDRAQPQHF.

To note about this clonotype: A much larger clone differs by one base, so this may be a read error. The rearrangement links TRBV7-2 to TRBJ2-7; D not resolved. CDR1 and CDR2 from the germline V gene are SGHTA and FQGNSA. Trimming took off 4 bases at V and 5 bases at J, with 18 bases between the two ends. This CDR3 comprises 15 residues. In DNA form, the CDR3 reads TGTGCCAGCAGCTCCTCCTGGCTAAGGCCCCACGAGCAGTACTTC. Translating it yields CASSSSWLRPHEQYF.

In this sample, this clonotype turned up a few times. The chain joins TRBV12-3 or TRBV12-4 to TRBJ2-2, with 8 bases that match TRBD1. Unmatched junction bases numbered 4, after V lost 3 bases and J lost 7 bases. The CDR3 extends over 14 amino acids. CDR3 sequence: CASSFAGGIGELFF. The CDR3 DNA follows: TGTGCCAGCAGTTTCGCAGGGGGCATCGGGGAGCTGTTTTTT.

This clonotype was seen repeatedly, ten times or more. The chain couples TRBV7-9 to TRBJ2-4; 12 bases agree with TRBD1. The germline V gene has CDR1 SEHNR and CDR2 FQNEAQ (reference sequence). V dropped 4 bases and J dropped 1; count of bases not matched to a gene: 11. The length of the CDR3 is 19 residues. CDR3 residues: CASSSARDRGRRAKNIQYF. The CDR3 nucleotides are TGTGCCAGCAGCTCAGCCCGGGACAGGGGGCGTCGGGCCAAAAACATTCAGTACTTC. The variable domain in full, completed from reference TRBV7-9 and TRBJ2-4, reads DTGVSQNPRHKITKRGQNVTFRCDPISEHNRLYWYRQTLGQGPEFLTYFQNEAQLEKSRLLSDRFSAERPKGSFSTLEIQRTEQGDSAMYLCASSSARDRGRRAKNIQYFGAGTRLSVL.

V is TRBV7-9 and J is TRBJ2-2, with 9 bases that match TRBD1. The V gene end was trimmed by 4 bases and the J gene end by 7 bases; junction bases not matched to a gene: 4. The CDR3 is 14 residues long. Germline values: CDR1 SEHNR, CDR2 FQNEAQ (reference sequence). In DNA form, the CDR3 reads TGTGCCAGCAGCTCAACAGGGGGCGGCGGGGAGCTGTTTTTT. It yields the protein CASSSTGGGGELFF.

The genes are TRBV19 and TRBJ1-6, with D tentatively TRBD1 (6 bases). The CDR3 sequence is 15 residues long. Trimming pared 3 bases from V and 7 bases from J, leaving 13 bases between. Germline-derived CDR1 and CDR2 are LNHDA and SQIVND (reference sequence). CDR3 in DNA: TGTGCCAGTAGTATTGTGCAGGGGATAAATTCACCCCTCCACTTT. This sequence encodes CASSIVQGINSPLHF.

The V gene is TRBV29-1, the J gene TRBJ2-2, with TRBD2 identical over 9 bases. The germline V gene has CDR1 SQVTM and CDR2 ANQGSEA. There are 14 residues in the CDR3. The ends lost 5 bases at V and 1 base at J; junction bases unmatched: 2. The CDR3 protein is CSVLAGENTGELFF. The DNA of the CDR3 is TGCAGCGTTTTAGCGGGGGAGAACACCGGGGAGCTGTTTTTT.

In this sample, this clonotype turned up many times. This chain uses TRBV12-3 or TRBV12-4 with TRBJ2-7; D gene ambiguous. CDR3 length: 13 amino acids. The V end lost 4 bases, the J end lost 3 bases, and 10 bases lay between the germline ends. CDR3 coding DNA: TGTGCCAGCAGTTCCACAGTGAACTACGAGCAGTACTTC. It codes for CASSSTVNYEQYF.

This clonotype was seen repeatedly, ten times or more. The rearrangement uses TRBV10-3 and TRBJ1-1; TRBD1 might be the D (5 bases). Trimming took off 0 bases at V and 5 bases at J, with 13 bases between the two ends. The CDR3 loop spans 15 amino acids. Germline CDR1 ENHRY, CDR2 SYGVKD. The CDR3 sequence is CAISESGRGETEAFF. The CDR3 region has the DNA TGTGCCATCAGTGAGTCCGGGAGGGGAGAGACTGAAGCTTTCTTT.